These 19 T cell receptor beta chains came from one sample sequenced in a study of blood T cell repertoires in COVID-19. Sequencing used immunoSEQ multiplex PCR; TCRdb keeps in-frame clones, though not all of them. The sample has around 140,000 clones; around 81% are singletons. Sequencing was performed on peripheral blood. These receptors originate from a human donor in a cohort sampled during active COVID-19.

This clone was counted only a few times. The rearrangement links TRBV11-2 to TRBJ2-7; TRBD2 agrees at 9 bases. The CDR3 is made up of 15 amino acids. Germline assignment: CDR1 SGHAT and CDR2 FQNNGV. J lost 5 bases, V lost 2 bases, and 7 bases had no gene match. The CDR3, as DNA: TGTGCCAGCAGCTTACTTATAGCGGGAGTGAACGAGCAGTACTTC. Protein product: CASSLLIAGVNEQYF. Full variable domain (missing parts from reference TRBV11-2 and TRBJ2-7): EAGVAQSPRYKIIEKRQSVAFWCNPISGHATLYWYQQILGQGPKLLIQFQNNGVVDDSQLPKDRFSAERLKGVDSTLKIQPAKLEDSAVYLCASSLLIAGVNEQYFGPGTRLTVT.

This clone was observed a few times. The V gene is TRBV5-8, the J gene TRBJ1-1, with TRBD1 matching over 9 bases. Per the germline V gene, CDR1 is SGHTS and CDR2 is YDEGEE. The CDR3 sequence is 14 residues long. Unmatched junction bases numbered 1, after V lost 3 bases and J lost 1 base. For the CDR3, the DNA is TGTGCCAGCAGCTCGGGACAGGGGAACACTGAAGCTTTCTTT. It specifies CASSSGQGNTEAFF.

This chain joins TRBV27 and TRBJ1-2; no clear D. The CDR3 is made up of 14 amino acids. Germline CDR1 is MNHEY and CDR2 is SMNVEV (reference sequence). V was pared by 5 bases and J by 2 bases, with 12 bases between. CDR3 residues: CASSPAAGNYGYTF. Written as DNA, the CDR3 is TGTGCCAGCAGTCCGGCGGCGGGGAACTATGGCTACACCTTC.

This clone has just one count. The gene calls are TRBV7-2 and TRBJ1-5, with D hard to call. Germline CDR1 is SGHTA and CDR2 is FQGNSA. Trimming took 4 bases from V and 5 from J, leaving 18 bases between them. The CDR3 sequence is 16 residues long. CDR3 nucleotide sequence: TGTGCCAGCAGCTCACTAGGACGTCAGAGCGATCAGCCCCAGCATTTT. Protein sequence: CASSSLGRQSDQPQHF.

The J gene is TRBJ2-1, the V gene TRBV4-2; 9 positions match TRBD2. The V gene's germline CDR1 is LGHNA and CDR2 YNFKEQ. CDR3 length: 15 residues. V lost 4 bases and J lost 6; bases outside the gene matches: 7. CDR3 coding DNA: TGTGCCAGCAGCCTGTTAGCGGGAGTTTCCAATGAGCAGTTCTTC. This encodes CASSLLAGVSNEQFF.

The chain recombines TRBV7-9 with TRBJ2-1, with D possibly TRBD2 on 5 matching bases. V dropped 3 bases and J dropped 7 bases, with 16 bases sitting between them. The germline V gene has CDR1 SEHNR and CDR2 FQNEAQ (reference sequence). The CDR3 extends over 15 amino acids. The CDR3 spells CASSFIGRGGNEQFF. The CDR3 bases are TGTGCCAGCAGCTTTATCGGTCGAGGAGGTAATGAGCAGTTCTTC.

This chain joins TRBV5-1 and TRBJ2-1; TRBD1 matches 9 bases. Per germline, CDR1 SGHRS and CDR2 YFSETQ. There are 15 residues in the CDR3. Germline trimming cut 3 bases from V and 7 bases from J; bases unmatched to any gene: 8. In DNA form, the CDR3 reads TGCGCCAGCAGCTACCTACAGGGGGCGATTAATGAGCAGTTCTTC. This sequence encodes CASSYLQGAINEQFF.

This clone was recorded a few times. This sequence joins TRBV5-1 and TRBJ2-6; the D gene is possibly TRBD1 (5 bases). Trimming shortened V by 2 bases and J by 2 bases, and 11 bases separated the two germline ends. Looked up from germline, CDR1 is SGHRS and CDR2 is YFSETQ. This CDR3 region has 16 residues. For the CDR3, the DNA is TGCGCCAGCAGCTTTCAGGGTAACCCTGGGGCCAACGTCCTGACTTTC. The encoded protein is CASSFQGNPGANVLTF.

The V call is TRBV7-9, the J call TRBJ2-3; 9 nucleotides line up with TRBD1. This CDR3 contains 17 residues. Germline V gene sequence: CDR1 SEHNR, CDR2 FQNEAQ (reference sequence). V shed 6 bases, J shed 3 bases, and the junction held 13 bases outside the gene matches. CDR3 sequence (DNA): TGTGCCAGCAGGGGGGACCGGGACAGGGAAGGGACAGATACGCAGTATTTT. As protein: CASRGDRDREGTDTQYF.

The chain employs TRBV14 and TRBJ1-2; TRBD1 might be the D (5 bases). CDR3 length: 16 amino acids. Between the trimmed V and J ends, which lost 4 bases and 1 base, there was a span of 16 bases. Per the germline V gene, CDR1 is SGHDN and CDR2 is FVKESK. The CDR3 DNA is TGTGCCAGCAGCCGTTCTCAGGGTCTCGGTAACTATGGCTACACCTTC. Translated, it gives CASSRSQGLGNYGYTF. Using reference TRBV14 and TRBJ1-2 for the parts outside the CDR3, the full variable domain is EAGVTQFPSHSVIEKGQTVTLRCDPISGHDNLYWYRRVMGKEIKFLLHFVKESKQDESGMPNNRFLAERTGGTYSTLKVQPAELEDSGVYFCASSRSQGLGNYGYTFGSGTRLTVV.

The chain carries TRBV25-1 and TRBJ2-5, with a tentative D call TRBD1 (5 bases). CDR3 length equals 14 residues. Trimming pared 6 bases from V and 1 base from J, leaving 12 bases between. The germline gives CDR1 MGHDK, CDR2 SYGVNS. This CDR3 is CASSEWGSQETQYF. Here the CDR3 DNA reads TGTGCCAGCAGCGAGTGGGGCAGCCAAGAGACCCAGTACTTC.

The chain has TRBV5-1 and TRBJ1-3; D not certain. The CDR3 contains 15 residues. The germline V and J ends were trimmed by 2 bases and 1 base, with 10 bases remaining between them. Germline lookup yields CDR1 SGHRS and CDR2 YFSETQ. This CDR3 reads CASSLTVASGNTIYF. CDR3 nucleotide sequence: TGCGCCAGCAGCTTAACAGTGGCGTCTGGAAACACCATATATTTT.

In regard to this clone: The same CDR3 also results from other DNA sequences found in this sample. The genes are TRBV19 and TRBJ2-7, with 8 bases that match TRBD2. Germline V CDR1 and CDR2: LNHDA, SQIVND (reference sequence). V lost 9 bases and J lost 9; bases outside the gene matches: 7. The CDR3 consists of 11 residues. CDR3: CASSSAGGQYF. CDR3 coding DNA: TGTGCCAGCAGTTCCGCGGGGGGGCAGTACTTC. The complete variable domain, with remaining parts taken from reference TRBV19 and TRBJ2-7, reads DGGITQSPKYLFRKEGQNVTLSCEQNLNHDAMYWYRQDPGQGLRLIYYSQIVNDFQKGDIAEGYSVSREKKESFPLTVTSAQKNPTAFYLCASSSAGGQYFGPGTRLTVT.

The rearrangement joins TRBV6-1 to TRBJ2-7, with D possibly matching TRBD1 (6 bases). The CDR3 covers 12 residues. The germline CDR1 and CDR2 sequences are MNHNS and SASEGT. The ends were cut back, 2 bases at V and 4 bases at J, with 6 bases in the middle. CDR3 nucleotide sequence: TGTGCCAGCAGTGAACAGGGGTACGAGCAGTACTTC. Translated, it gives CASSEQGYEQYF.

This clone was counted only a few times. The chain uses TRBV5-8 and TRBJ2-5, with TRBD1 matching over 9 bases. In germline, CDR1 is SGHTS, CDR2 YDEGEE. The CDR3 runs 14 residues. With V trimmed by 0 bases and J by 7 bases, 4 bases remained unmatched. This CDR3 reads CASSLGDREGTQYF. The CDR3 DNA reads as TGTGCCAGCAGCTTGGGGGACAGGGAAGGGACCCAGTACTTC. Full variable domain (rest looked up from reference TRBV5-8 and TRBJ2-5): EAGVTQSPTHLIKTRGQQATLRCSPISGHTSVYWYQQALGLGLQFLLWYDEGEERNRGNFPPRFSGRQFPNYSSELNVNALELEDSALYLCASSLGDREGTQYFGPGTRLLVL.

In this sample, this clone turned up once. The CDR3: CASSQGQTGSGANVLTF. CDR3 DNA: TGCGCCAGCAGCCAAGGCCAGACGGGCTCTGGGGCCAACGTCCTGACTTTC. The gene calls are TRBV4-1 and TRBJ2-6; no reliable D call. V lost 1 base, J lost 0 bases, and 10 bases lay in between. Germline lookup yields CDR1 MGHRA and CDR2 YSYEKL. This CDR3 comprises 17 residues.

This clone was observed once. The genes are TRBV11-2 and TRBJ2-5; TRBD2 is a possible D gene (6 bases). The germline V gene has CDR1 SGHAT and CDR2 FQNNGV. V lost 5 bases and J 1 base, leaving 11 bases between the germline ends. The CDR3 covers 14 residues. CDR3 loop: CASSPNSGQETQYF. As DNA, the CDR3 is TGTGCCAGCAGCCCCAATAGCGGCCAAGAGACCCAGTACTTC.

V and J are TRBV28 and TRBJ2-3; 8 bases line up with TRBD2. Trimming removed 6 bases from V and 1 base from J; junction bases left unmatched: 3. CDR1 MDHEN and CDR2 SYDVKM come from the germline V gene. There are 14 residues in the CDR3. DNA for the CDR3: TGTGCCAGCAGACCGGGGGGGGGCACAGATACGCAGTATTTT. It codes for CASRPGGGTDTQYF.

The gene calls are TRBV4-2 and TRBJ2-5; the D gene is possibly TRBD2 (5 bases). V lost 1 base and J lost 7, with 16 bases in between. CDR1 is LGHNA, CDR2 YNFKEQ, per germline. There are 15 residues in the CDR3. This chain's CDR3 is CASSQGGEGSRTQYF. CDR3 nucleotide sequence: TGTGCCAGCAGCCAAGGCGGCGAGGGCAGCAGGACCCAGTACTTC.